This TCR beta chain comes out of a study of T cell responses to AZD1222 COVID-19 vaccine. Profiled with immunoSEQ multiplex PCR; TCRdb holds only in-frame clones, not every one. The sample lists approximately 79,000 clones; approximately 86% were seen once. Per germline, CDR1 LNHDA and CDR2 SQIVND (reference sequence). This CDR3 spans 15 amino acids. J lost 8 bases, V lost 0 bases, and 5 bases had no gene match. Regarding the study as a whole: At study baseline, merely five or six AZD1222 recipients were seropositive. Epitopes outside B.1.351 and B.1.1.7 mutated regions reportedly drew nearly half of spike TCRs.

Comment on this clone: Its target is unknown.

The chain recombines TRBV19 with TRBJ1-4; 8 bases line up with TRBD1. The sequencing used peripheral blood, collected on day 0 of AZD1222 vaccination. The clonotype comes from an adult in good health. Here the CDR3 DNA reads TGTGCCAGTAGTATAGAGGACAGGGTATCCGAAAAACTGTTTTTT. Its translation: CASSIEDRVSEKLFF.